The present T cell receptor (beta chain) was sequenced within a study of cytomegalovirus exposure and HLA in healthy donors (dated by TCRdb to the late 2010s). A note on the overall study: An earlier analysis of several hundred of the donors reported 250 to 300 Gb of sequence data and around 110 million unique TCR beta sequences obtained from about 170 million T cells. Rather than drawing on any new phenotypic data, the later analysis identified candidate immune exposures from TCR beta sequences and the way those sequences occurred across donors. Donor age, sex, ethnicity and CMV serostatus were collected together with the repertoire data. Roughly 5 DR-DQ haplotypes were handled as single units for association and clustering, since linkage in the cohort was strong. Every discovery cohort repertoire had been produced on one sequencing platform. An earlier analysis of around 640 of the donors used high-throughput TCR beta sequencing to judge whether each TCR beta V gene segment behaved as functional or pseudogenic. To predict cytomegalovirus infection status, the study brought together high-throughput TCR immunosequencing, statistical association of individual TCRs with disease status, and machine learning. Genome-wide SNP genotypes for about three fifths of the 666 donors were used in a later genetic analysis, which treated that subset as a discovery cohort. An early release that covered approximately 600 HLA-typed donors contained approximately 320 gigabases of sequencing data and about 93 million unique TCR sequences. The number of donors typed differed by locus, with 629-630 for A, B, C, DRB1 and DQB1, more than 500 for DQA1, about 610 for DPA1, and 472 for DPB1. HLA typing covered class I and class II loci at four-digit resolution. Besides the first cohort of approximately 710 subjects, a separate validation cohort made up of roughly 130 different subjects was used. A later analysis re-examined previously published TCR beta repertoires from roughly 720 donors and added high-resolution HLA genotyping to investigate patterns of TCR occurrence. The study used immunosequencing to profile the T cell repertoires of 666 subjects and linked those repertoires to cytomegalovirus serostatus. The aim of the study was to test whether cataloging public T cell receptors could identify signatures of past pathogen exposure. The genetic ancestry cluster associated with self-reported Caucasian donors included about four fifths of the roughly 390 genotyped donors. Across about 370 genotyped donors of the cohort, an average of about 240,000 unique TCR beta nucleotide sequences per donor were sequenced, and 15% to 20% of those sequences were non-productive.

In total, approximately 690 healthy bone marrow donors made up the cohort. At the time of sampling, every cohort member was nominally healthy, though immune exposures that went unrecorded were likely present. The donor tested CMV seropositive, placing the donor among the 290 or so seropositive members of the cohort. Every donor gave a peripheral blood sample, and the peripheral blood mononuclear cells from that sample were used for TCR beta sequencing. Genomic DNA was extracted from the blood cell samples with the Qiagen DNeasy Blood Extraction Kit. About this clone itself: Its antigen target is currently unknown. The input lacks base qualities; no much larger clone sits a single base away.

Findings and caveats that apply to the study as a whole: In a later analysis, HLA-associated TCR beta chains were found to be more clonally expanded and to have lower generation probabilities than equally common non-associated chains. Most TCR sequences were seen in very few donors, while some public TCRs were found in many individuals. Specific HLA alleles were associated with 15,000 to 20,000 TCR beta sequences at a false discovery rate of 0.05 in a later analysis. According to a later analysis, most CMV-associated TCR beta chains appeared to be HLA-restricted, and the HLA associations seemed to be driven largely by CMV exposure. In an earlier analysis of over 550 of the donors, most TCR beta V segments were observed in productive rearrangements about 87% or about 30% of the time, broadly matching IMGT annotations. HLA typing was unavailable for some donors at each locus, so association tests used only the typed subset. Some IMGT-functional V segments, including TRBV6-2 and TRBV6-3, could not be told apart with the 87-base-pair reads, so those segments were excluded. The study listed 150 to 200 TCR beta chains as associated with cytomegalovirus. An association between a missense DCLRE1C variant and V-gene and J-gene trimming of TCR beta chains was found in a later genetic analysis and replicated in an independent cohort. In vitro tests confirmed that a few of the cytomegalovirus-associated TCR beta chains recognize cytomegalovirus antigens. When HLA alleles, especially DR and DQ, strongly co-occurred, attributing TCR associations to individual alleles was difficult. Several of the top co-occurrence clusters appeared to be linked to parvovirus B19, influenza, CMV and Epstein-Barr virus, according to a later analysis. Linkage disequilibrium might explain the correlated functional status among segregating V segments, but an unknown experimental factor could not be excluded. Roughly uniform sequencing depth across donors was assumed in presence/absence analyses, although this assumption may not hold. This cohort had only TCR beta chains sequenced, and the lack of alpha or paired-chain data limited which features could be detected. A cluster of highly shared sequence variants was judged likely to be a technical artifact of the sequencing pipeline. In a later genetic analysis, fewer N-insertions in productive TCRs were reported among donors in an Asian-associated ancestry cluster than the roughly 670-donor mean. Because counts were too low, about 15 rarely observed V segments, including chromosome 9 orphons, were left out of the earlier analysis of roughly 600 of the donors. The authors suggested that the approach could potentially be generalized to other disease states and immunological phenotypes. In both the original and validation cohorts, the classifier was reported to diagnose cytomegalovirus status with high specificity and sensitivity. A later analysis found that TCR association rates varied across HLA loci, with DRB1 alleles showing the most associated TCRs and HLA-C alleles the fewest. A further reported finding was that TCR beta sequences accurately predicted the HLA-A and HLA-B alleles for most subjects in the first cohort. CMV serostatus was the only immune exposure information available for the cohort.

There are 15 amino acids in the CDR3, from cysteine to phenylalanine inclusive. The kept DNA is CDR3 alone, 45 bases in frame from the first base. The germline V gene gives CDR1 as MNHEY and CDR2 as SVGAGI. V lost 0 bases and J lost 6 bases; the stretch between them is 11 bases long. Libraries came from the immunoSEQ multiplex PCR assay. For the multiplex PCR, a mixture combining 60 forward primers for TCR Vbeta segments and 13 reverse primers for TCR Jbeta segments was used. The CDR3 region of rearranged TCR beta genes was amplified from genomic DNA by a multiplex PCR assay. On the Illumina HiSeq System, the amplified TCR beta libraries were sequenced as 87-base-pair reads. The paper's data handling went like this. Across the 700 or so repertoires, a later analysis counted about 81 million unique TCR beta chains, 8.5 million to 12 million of which were shared by at least two donors. To remove PCR and sequencing errors, raw reads were error-corrected and collapsed into unique sequences using a nearest-neighbor algorithm that merged closely related sequences. V, D and J gene segments were assigned by aligning CDR3 sequences to IMGT reference sequences. Each retained sequence needed at least a six-nucleotide match to both a V gene segment and a J gene segment. Rearrangements were called productive when the CDR3 lacked stop codons and stayed in frame with V and J; all others were non-productive. CDR3 was defined by IMGT convention, running from the second conserved V-encoded cysteine to the conserved J-encoded phenylalanine. The earlier analysis of a few hundred of the donors excluded any sequence lacking an unambiguous match to a single V gene segment. In an earlier analysis of around 600 of the donors, V segments were called functional above 56.7% productive rearrangements and were called segregating when the between-donor standard deviation exceeded 5%. To diagnose cytomegalovirus status from the catalog of TCR beta chain sequences, a statistical classification framework was built. In a later analysis, TCR nucleotide sequences were compared against IMGT/GENE-DB human TR gene sequences so that V and J genes could be assigned. A later analysis assigned CDR3 sequences and most-parsimonious VDJ recombination scenarios with the TCRdist pipeline. A later analysis defined each TCR beta chain by its CDR3 amino acid sequence plus V-gene family, and excluded reads lacking a unique V-gene family. To address suspected cross-contamination and a sequencing artifact, a later analysis removed approximately 600 highly shared, low-generation-probability nucleotide sequences. In a later analysis, a clonal expansion index for each public chain was calculated from normalized within-repertoire ranks of inferred template counts. A later analysis computed generation probabilities with a VDJ recombination model fitted to out-of-frame rearrangements, and checked the results against IGoR. A later analysis scored TCR-TCR, TCR-HLA and TCR-CMV co-occurrence with hypergeometric tests, applying a repertoire-size bias correction to TCR pairs. To estimate false discovery rates, a later analysis permuted the HLA or CMV assignments 20 times. In a later analysis, co-occurring TCRs were grouped using DBSCAN, with TCRdist sequence similarity added in when clustering inside HLA-allele-positive subsets. For co-occurrence clustering, repertoires with fewer than 30,000 or more than 120,000 public chains were excluded, along with a handful of repertoires with anomalous nucleotide sharing. In TCRdb, the immuneACCESS table is reduced to in-frame sequences with V and J assigned. These tables do not hold every clone; where another copy was compared, an unresolved V gene accounts for under half, and the others remain unexplained. V, J and clone size are taken as reported in that table, and D and trimming were inferred from the DNA itself. This sample is represented by 150,000 to 200,000 clones; 77% of them were singletons. Of the sample, 2% to 3% is held by the ten largest clones.

The rearrangement joined TRBV6-5 to TRBJ2-2; a tentative D match to TRBD2 spans 5 bases. The origin of this receptor is a woman between 35 and 50 years old in good health and CMV-seropositive. Sample: PBMCs. The CDR3 is CASSYSIVGAGELFF. At the DNA level, the sequence is TGTGCCAGCAGTTACTCGATCGTCGGGGCCGGGGAGCTGTTTTTT.